A selection of T cell receptor beta chains follows, all from one sample in a study of cytomegalovirus exposure and HLA in healthy donors. The repertoire was sequenced with immunoSEQ multiplex PCR; TCRdb's copy has only in-frame clones and lacks some. This table has 200,000 to 250,000 clones, 80% to 85% appearing once. The sample was PBMCs. Every receptor here comes from a woman aged 40 to 50 in good health and CMV-seronegative. Each CDR3 is given with its conserved first and last residue. The D gene is left open where the match is weak. The size entry is marked missing in some rows and otherwise reads once, few, many or a size class.

cdr3_length: 14
j_call: TRBJ2-7
v_call: TRBV5-1
d_call: TRBD1
clone_size: NA
cdr3_nt: TGCGCCAGCAGCTTGGGGACAGGGGGCTACGAGCAGTACTTC
cdr3_aa: CASSLGTGGYEQYF

cdr3_length: 17
j_call: TRBJ2-3
v_call: TRBV7-9
d_call: NA
clone_size: NA
cdr3_nt: TGTGCCAGCAGCTCTTTGGGGGGACAGCCCTCCCTTAATACGCAGTATTTT
cdr3_aa: CASSSLGGQPSLNTQYF

cdr3_length: 14
j_call: TRBJ2-1
v_call: TRBV9
d_call: TRBD2
clone_size: NA
cdr3_nt: TGTGCCAGCAGCGTCATACCGACTAGCTATGAGCAGTTCTTC
cdr3_aa: CASSVIPTSYEQFF

cdr3_length: 13
j_call: TRBJ2-5
v_call: TRBV7-9
d_call: TRBD2
clone_size: NA
cdr3_nt: TGTGCCAGCAAGCGGGGGGGACAAGAGACCCAGTACTTC
cdr3_aa: CASKRGGQETQYF

cdr3_length: 15
j_call: TRBJ1-5
v_call: TRBV28
d_call: TRBD1
clone_size: NA
cdr3_nt: TGTGCCAGCTTATCCCGGGACAGGATCAATCAGCCCCACCATTTT
cdr3_aa: CASLSRDRINQPHHF

cdr3_length: 15
j_call: TRBJ2-7
v_call: TRBV7-2
d_call: TRBD2
clone_size: once
cdr3_nt: TGTGCCAGCAGCTTTAGCGGGCCTTTCTCCTACGAGCAGTACTTC
cdr3_aa: CASSFSGPFSYEQYF

cdr3_length: 16
j_call: TRBJ2-7
v_call: TRBV2
d_call: TRBD2
clone_size: NA
cdr3_nt: TGTGCCAGCAGGAGAGGACTAGCGGGAGAGGGCTACGAGCAGTACTTC
cdr3_aa: CASRRGLAGEGYEQYF

cdr3_length: 13
j_call: TRBJ2-5
v_call: TRBV7-2
d_call: NA
clone_size: once
cdr3_nt: TGTGCCAGCACCTTCGTTGGGGGGGAGACCCAGTACTTC
cdr3_aa: CASTFVGGETQYF

cdr3_length: 16
j_call: TRBJ2-3
v_call: TRBV5-1
d_call: NA
clone_size: few
cdr3_nt: TGCGCCAGCAGCCAACTTCGCGGGGGCGTCACAGATACGCAGTATTTT
cdr3_aa: CASSQLRGGVTDTQYF

cdr3_length: 16
j_call: TRBJ2-2
v_call: TRBV6-6
d_call: NA
clone_size: few
cdr3_nt: TGTGCCAGCACAGGGGGCGGGAGGGCCGTTGCCGGGGAGCTGTTTTTT
cdr3_aa: CASTGGGRAVAGELFF

cdr3_length: 15
j_call: TRBJ2-7
v_call: TRBV6-1
d_call: TRBD2
clone_size: NA
cdr3_nt: TGTGCCAGCAGTGCGGGAGGGAGCAATCCGGTCGAGCAGTACTTC
cdr3_aa: CASSAGGSNPVEQYF

cdr3_length: 15
j_call: TRBJ2-1
v_call: TRBV5-1
d_call: TRBD2
clone_size: NA
cdr3_nt: TGCGCCAGCCGGCCCGGTGGGCTAGCGGAAGGGGAGCAGTTCTTC
cdr3_aa: CASRPGGLAEGEQFF

cdr3_length: 13
j_call: TRBJ2-7
v_call: TRBV2
d_call: TRBD1
clone_size: NA
cdr3_nt: TGTGCCAGCACCGGACAGGGGCCGTACGAGCAGTACTTC
cdr3_aa: CASTGQGPYEQYF

cdr3_length: 13
j_call: TRBJ2-7
v_call: TRBV5-5
d_call: TRBD1
clone_size: NA
cdr3_nt: TGTGCCAGCAGTTCCGGGACAGACTACGAGCAGTACTTC
cdr3_aa: CASSSGTDYEQYF

cdr3_length: 12
j_call: TRBJ1-4
v_call: TRBV6-5
d_call: NA
clone_size: NA
cdr3_nt: TGTGCCAGCAGCCCGGGGAGAAATAGACTGTTTTTT
cdr3_aa: CASSPGRNRLFF

cdr3_length: 15
j_call: TRBJ1-2
v_call: TRBV9
d_call: TRBD1
clone_size: NA
cdr3_nt: TGTGCCAGCAGCGTAGGACAGGGGACAAACTATGGCTACACCTTC
cdr3_aa: CASSVGQGTNYGYTF

cdr3_length: 13
j_call: TRBJ1-1
v_call: TRBV6-6
d_call: NA
clone_size: NA
cdr3_nt: TGTGCCAGCCGCGACATAAACGGCGCTGAAGCTTTCTTT
cdr3_aa: CASRDINGAEAFF

cdr3_length: 15
j_call: TRBJ2-2
v_call: TRBV5-1
d_call: TRBD1
clone_size: once
cdr3_nt: TGCGCCAGCAGCTCCACAGGGGCTTACACCGGGGAGCTGTTTTTT
cdr3_aa: CASSSTGAYTGELFF

cdr3_length: 16
j_call: TRBJ2-7
v_call: TRBV27
d_call: NA
clone_size: NA
cdr3_nt: TGTGCCAGCAGTTTATCCAAATCGAGGGCATCCTACGAGCAGTACTTC
cdr3_aa: CASSLSKSRASYEQYF

cdr3_length: 13
j_call: TRBJ1-1
v_call: TRBV27
d_call: NA
clone_size: NA
cdr3_nt: TGTGCCAGCAGTTTGAGCGTGAACACTGAAGCTTTCTTT
cdr3_aa: CASSLSVNTEAFF

cdr3_length: 15
j_call: TRBJ2-1
v_call: TRBV7-3
d_call: NA
clone_size: NA
cdr3_nt: TGTGCCAGCAGCTCCCTAGGGGAGGGGGACAATGAGCAGTTCTTC
cdr3_aa: CASSSLGEGDNEQFF

cdr3_length: 12
j_call: TRBJ2-7
v_call: TRBV10-2
d_call: NA
clone_size: NA
cdr3_nt: TGCGCCAGCCGTCCTAGTTCGTACGAGCAGTACTTC
cdr3_aa: CASRPSSYEQYF

cdr3_length: 13
j_call: TRBJ1-1
v_call: TRBV19
d_call: NA
clone_size: NA
cdr3_nt: TGTGCCAGTAATAGGGGGTTGAACACTGAAGCTTTCTTT
cdr3_aa: CASNRGLNTEAFF

cdr3_length: 16
j_call: TRBJ2-2
v_call: TRBV18
d_call: TRBD1
clone_size: NA
cdr3_nt: TGTGCCAGCTCACCAAGGACAGGGGGGGACACCGGGGAGCTGTTTTTT
cdr3_aa: CASSPRTGGDTGELFF

cdr3_length: 13
j_call: TRBJ1-2
v_call: TRBV28
d_call: TRBD1
clone_size: NA
cdr3_nt: TGTGCCAGCAGAAGACAGGGGGCGCGTGGCTACACCTTC
cdr3_aa: CASRRQGARGYTF

cdr3_length: 16
j_call: TRBJ2-1
v_call: TRBV5-4
d_call: NA
clone_size: NA
cdr3_nt: TGTGCCAGCAGCTCACCGGACAGCTTAACGGGGAATGAGCAGTTCTTC
cdr3_aa: CASSSPDSLTGNEQFF

cdr3_length: 12
j_call: TRBJ1-2
v_call: TRBV29-1
d_call: NA
clone_size: NA
cdr3_nt: TGCAGCGTCAAGGGGGTAACCTATGGCTACACCTTC
cdr3_aa: CSVKGVTYGYTF

cdr3_length: 19
j_call: TRBJ2-5
v_call: TRBV11-2
d_call: TRBD2
clone_size: NA
cdr3_nt: TGTGCCAGCAGCTTAGGATACCTCGGCAGCGGGAGTCGAGGAGAGACCCAGTACTTC
cdr3_aa: CASSLGYLGSGSRGETQYF

cdr3_length: 17
j_call: TRBJ1-5
v_call: TRBV27
d_call: TRBD1
clone_size: NA
cdr3_nt: TGTGCCAGCAGTACATCCTCGACAGGGGGAACGTATCAGCCCCAGCATTTT
cdr3_aa: CASSTSSTGGTYQPQHF

cdr3_length: 14
j_call: TRBJ1-1
v_call: TRBV9
d_call: NA
clone_size: NA
cdr3_nt: TGTGCCAGCAGCTCCCGGACAGCGAACACTGAAGCTTTCTTT
cdr3_aa: CASSSRTANTEAFF

cdr3_length: 15
j_call: TRBJ2-7
v_call: TRBV7-2
d_call: TRBD2
clone_size: NA
cdr3_nt: TGTGCCAGCAGCCCCCGGACTAGCGGGAGTCTCGAGCAGTACTTC
cdr3_aa: CASSPRTSGSLEQYF

cdr3_length: 16
j_call: TRBJ2-1
v_call: TRBV5-6
d_call: TRBD2
clone_size: few
cdr3_nt: TGTGCCAGCAGCTTAGCGGGAGGGATGCCGCTGAATGAGCAGTTCTTC
cdr3_aa: CASSLAGGMPLNEQFF

cdr3_length: 13
j_call: TRBJ2-7
v_call: TRBV5-1
d_call: TRBD1
clone_size: NA
cdr3_nt: TGCGCCAGCAGCTGGGACAGGTCATACGAGCAGTACTTC
cdr3_aa: CASSWDRSYEQYF

cdr3_length: 10
j_call: TRBJ1-5
v_call: TRBV28
d_call: NA
clone_size: NA
cdr3_nt: TGTGCCAGCAGTTTCGGACAGACCCATTTT
cdr3_aa: CASSFGQTHF

cdr3_length: 14
j_call: TRBJ2-2
v_call: TRBV19
d_call: NA
clone_size: NA
cdr3_nt: TGTGCCAGTAATAATCCGGGGTCCACCGGGGAGCTGTTTTTT
cdr3_aa: CASNNPGSTGELFF

cdr3_length: 15
j_call: TRBJ2-1
v_call: TRBV25-1
d_call: NA
clone_size: NA
cdr3_nt: TGTGCCAGCAGTGTCCGTAGTGGGGGGTACAATGAGCAGTTCTTC
cdr3_aa: CASSVRSGGYNEQFF

cdr3_length: 12
j_call: TRBJ2-7
v_call: TRBV30
d_call: NA
clone_size: NA
cdr3_nt: TGTGCCTGGAGGGCGGGGACCTACGAGCAGTACTTC
cdr3_aa: CAWRAGTYEQYF

cdr3_length: 12
j_call: TRBJ1-1
v_call: TRBV19
d_call: NA
clone_size: NA
cdr3_nt: TGTGCCAGTAGACCAGGGAACACTGAAGCTTTCTTT
cdr3_aa: CASRPGNTEAFF

cdr3_length: 15
j_call: TRBJ1-2
v_call: TRBV27
d_call: TRBD1
clone_size: NA
cdr3_nt: TGTGCCAGCAGAACTTACAGGGGGCTCGATTATGGCTACACCTTC
cdr3_aa: CASRTYRGLDYGYTF

cdr3_length: 14
j_call: TRBJ2-7
v_call: TRBV27
d_call: TRBD1
clone_size: NA
cdr3_nt: TGTGCCAGCAGTTCCGGGACAGGGCTAAGCGAGCAGTACTTC
cdr3_aa: CASSSGTGLSEQYF

cdr3_length: 12
j_call: TRBJ2-3
v_call: TRBV30
d_call: TRBD1
clone_size: NA
cdr3_nt: TGTGCCTGGGACAGGGTGACAGATACGCAGTATTTT
cdr3_aa: CAWDRVTDTQYF

cdr3_length: 14
j_call: TRBJ1-4
v_call: TRBV6-6
d_call: TRBD1
clone_size: NA
cdr3_nt: TGTGCCAGCAACCGACAGGGAGCTAATGAAAAACTGTTTTTT
cdr3_aa: CASNRQGANEKLFF

cdr3_length: 15
j_call: TRBJ2-1
v_call: TRBV6-5
d_call: NA
clone_size: NA
cdr3_nt: TGTGCCAGCAGTTACGTTGCTAGCGTGTACAATGAGCAGTTCTTC
cdr3_aa: CASSYVASVYNEQFF

cdr3_length: 14
j_call: TRBJ2-2
v_call: TRBV6-6
d_call: NA
clone_size: NA
cdr3_nt: TGTGCCAGCAGTTTTTCGACATATTCCGGGGAGCTGTTTTTT
cdr3_aa: CASSFSTYSGELFF

cdr3_length: 14
j_call: TRBJ1-1
v_call: TRBV29-1
d_call: NA
clone_size: NA
cdr3_nt: TGCAGCGTTGCGTCCGGGTTGGGGAGCACTGAAGCTTTCTTT
cdr3_aa: CSVASGLGSTEAFF

cdr3_length: 11
j_call: TRBJ2-7
v_call: TRBV25-1
d_call: NA
clone_size: NA
cdr3_nt: TGTGCCAGCAGTGGCTACTACGAGCAGTACTTC
cdr3_aa: CASSGYYEQYF

cdr3_length: 13
j_call: TRBJ2-1
v_call: TRBV2
d_call: NA
clone_size: NA
cdr3_nt: TGTGCCAGCAGTGGGGACAACTACAATGAGCAGTTCTTC
cdr3_aa: CASSGDNYNEQFF

cdr3_length: 13
j_call: TRBJ2-5
v_call: TRBV30
d_call: NA
clone_size: few
cdr3_nt: TGTGCCTGGAACCCTGGGACGGGAGAGGAGCAGTACTTC
cdr3_aa: CAWNPGTGEEQYF

cdr3_length: 13
j_call: TRBJ2-1
v_call: TRBV7-9
d_call: TRBD2
clone_size: NA
cdr3_nt: TGTGCCAGCCAGCGGGAGATGTACAATGAGCAGTTCTTC
cdr3_aa: CASQREMYNEQFF

cdr3_length: 15
j_call: TRBJ2-5
v_call: TRBV25-1
d_call: TRBD1
clone_size: NA
cdr3_nt: TGTGCCAGCAGTGCACGGACAGGGGGAACGGAGACCCAGTACTTC
cdr3_aa: CASSARTGGTETQYF

cdr3_length: 13
j_call: TRBJ2-7
v_call: TRBV6-1
d_call: TRBD1
clone_size: NA
cdr3_nt: TGTGCCAGCAGGGACAGGGGTATCGGCGAGCAGTACTTC
cdr3_aa: CASRDRGIGEQYF

cdr3_length: 14
j_call: TRBJ2-1
v_call: TRBV28
d_call: TRBD2
clone_size: NA
cdr3_nt: TGTGCCAGCAGTTTATCCCAAACTAGCGGTGAGCAGTTCTTC
cdr3_aa: CASSLSQTSGEQFF

cdr3_length: 15
j_call: TRBJ1-1
v_call: TRBV29-1
d_call: NA
clone_size: NA
cdr3_nt: TGCAGCGTCCCAGGGTTAGGAGGGTCGGGCACTGAAGCTTTCTTT
cdr3_aa: CSVPGLGGSGTEAFF

cdr3_length: 16
j_call: TRBJ1-1
v_call: TRBV28
d_call: NA
clone_size: once
cdr3_nt: TGTGCCAGCAGTTTAGGAGGCAGCCCTAGGGGGACTGAAGCTTTCTTT
cdr3_aa: CASSLGGSPRGTEAFF

cdr3_length: 17
j_call: TRBJ2-5
v_call: TRBV6-1
d_call: TRBD1
clone_size: NA
cdr3_nt: TGTGCCAGCAGTGAAGGGTTCAGGGGGCTAAACCAAGAGACCCAGTACTTC
cdr3_aa: CASSEGFRGLNQETQYF